What follows are 15 T cell receptor beta chains derived from one specimen sequenced in a study of T cells after somatic rescue of genetic block. Sequencing was performed with immunoSEQ multiplex PCR; in TCRdb, only in-frame clones are kept and a portion is missing. The sample gives roughly 55,000 clones, approximately 96% of which show up once; roughly 0.077% is in the top ten. The specimen was peripheral blood mononuclear cells (PBMCs). The source is a child under two years old.

The chain combines TRBV29-1 with TRBJ2-4, with D hard to call. From germline, CDR1 is SQVTM and CDR2 ANQGSEA. Trimming shortened V by 4 bases and J by 0 bases, and 4 bases separated the two germline ends. This CDR3 comprises 12 residues. The CDR3 sequence is CSVGTAKNIQYF. The CDR3 DNA reads TGCAGCGTTGGGACAGCCAAAAACATTCAGTACTTC.

This chain uses TRBV6-4 with TRBJ1-4; D remains unclear. The CDR3 is 12 residues long. Trimming pared 0 bases from V and 8 bases from J, leaving 4 bases between. Looked up from germline, CDR1 is MRHNA and CDR2 is SNTAGT. CDR3 coding DNA: TGTGCCAGCAGTGACTCGACAGAAAAACTGTTTTTT. Residues: CASSDSTEKLFF.

The J gene is TRBJ1-5, the V gene TRBV30; D unclear. Trimming took 0 bases from V and 2 from J, leaving 8 bases between them. The CDR3 contains 14 residues. Germline CDR1 is GTSNPN and CDR2 is SVGIG (reference sequence). CDR3 in amino acids: CAWSVRAGNQPQHF. CDR3 nucleotides: TGTGCCTGGAGTGTAAGGGCAGGCAATCAGCCCCAGCATTTT. Full variable domain (rest looked up from reference TRBV30 and TRBJ1-5): SQTIHQWPATLVQPVGSPLSLECTVEGTSNPNLYWYRQAAGRGLQLLFYSVGIGQISSEVPQNLSASRPQDRQFILSSKKLLLSDSGFYLCAWSVRAGNQPQHFGDGTRLSIL.

This clone has only one observation. The V call is TRBV13, the J call TRBJ2-5; D is ambiguous. V was cut by 2 bases and J by 5 bases, with 9 bases left in between. This CDR3 region has 13 residues. CDR1 is PRHDT and CDR2 is FYEKMQ in the germline V gene (reference sequence). CDR3 sequence: CASSLNARETQYF. The CDR3 region has the DNA TGTGCCAGCAGCTTAAATGCCAGGGAGACCCAGTACTTC.

V and J are TRBV7-2 and TRBJ2-3; perhaps TRBD2 as D (6 bases). Trimming pared 4 bases from V and 2 bases from J, leaving 10 bases between. From germline, CDR1 is SGHTA and CDR2 FQGNSA. The CDR3 covers 14 residues. The CDR3 DNA follows: TGTGCCAGCAGCTGGGACTCTCTCACAGATACGCAGTATTTT. This encodes CASSWDSLTDTQYF.

The gene calls are TRBV10-3 and TRBJ2-3; 11 bases agree with TRBD2. V was pared by 2 bases and J by 5 bases, with 0 bases of the junction left unmatched. The CDR3 totals 14 residues. The germline V gene encodes CDR1 ENHRY and CDR2 SYGVKD. CDR3 loop: CAISEGLAGDTQYF. The CDR3 region has the DNA TGTGCCATCAGTGAGGGACTAGCGGGAGATACGCAGTATTTT.

Only a few counts were recorded for this clone. This chain joins TRBV19 and TRBJ2-2, with D perhaps TRBD2 (5 bases). Trimming took 3 bases from V and 3 from J, leaving 5 bases between them. CDR1 and CDR2 (germline): LNHDA, SQIVND (reference sequence). This CDR3 contains 13 residues. CDR3 sequence: CASSIGDTGELFF. Written as DNA, the CDR3 is TGTGCCAGTAGTATCGGGGACACCGGGGAGCTGTTTTTT.

The chain has TRBV4-2 and TRBJ2-7, with 8 bases that match TRBD2. Germline V CDR1 and CDR2: LGHNA, YNFKEQ. The CDR3 extends over 12 amino acids. V gave up 5 bases and J gave up 6 bases; unmatched junction bases: 3. The CDR3 coding sequence is TGTGCCAGCAGCTCACTAGCGGTCGAGCAGTACTTC. The encoded protein is CASSSLAVEQYF.

The chain joins TRBV5-5 to TRBJ1-1; the D gene is possibly TRBD1 (5 bases). Trimming took off 1 base at V and 4 bases at J, with 8 bases between the two ends. Germline V gene lookup returns CDR1 SGHKS and CDR2 YYEKEE (reference sequence). The CDR3 runs 13 residues. The CDR3 nucleotides are TGTGCCAGCAGCTTGAAGGGGATCACTGAAGCTTTCTTT. Its translation: CASSLKGITEAFF.

This chain joins TRBV2 and TRBJ2-5; TRBD1 matches 8 bases. Trimming cost V 6 bases and J 5 bases; bases outside gene matches: 11. The CDR3 runs to 15 residues. Germline CDR1 reads SNHLY; CDR2 reads FYNNEI. CDR3 region: CASSSPQGAEETQYF. For the CDR3, the DNA is TGTGCCAGCAGCTCCCCTCAGGGGGCAGAGGAGACCCAGTACTTC.

The chain couples TRBV4-1 to TRBJ1-2, with D perhaps TRBD1 (5 bases). V dropped 2 bases and J dropped 2 bases, with 15 bases sitting between them. The CDR3 is made up of 16 amino acids. Germline assignment: CDR1 MGHRA and CDR2 YSYEKL. The CDR3 spells CASSQFRAWTNYGYTF. The CDR3 region has the DNA TGCGCCAGCAGCCAATTCCGGGCCTGGACAAACTATGGCTACACCTTC.

CDR3 DNA sequence: TGTGCCAGCAGGGAACCTTTTTCCACCGGGGAGCTGTTTTTT. Its protein is CASREPFSTGELFF. This sequence joins TRBV6-1 and TRBJ2-2, with D unresolved. From germline, CDR1 is MNHNS and CDR2 SASEGT. V shed 6 bases and J shed 4 bases, with 12 bases lying between them. This CDR3 contains 14 residues.

This clone has just one count. V usage is TRBV11-3 and J usage is TRBJ2-1; TRBD2 agrees at 7 bases. J gave up 8 bases and V 5 bases, and 6 bases lay outside the gene matches. Germline CDR1 SGHNT, CDR2 YENEEA. The CDR3 is made up of 13 amino acids. DNA of the CDR3: TGTGCCAGCAGCCCCCGACTAGCAGATGAGCAGTTCTTC. Its protein is CASSPRLADEQFF.

The V gene is TRBV5-4, the J gene TRBJ2-5, with a weak D call TRBD1 (5 bases). Germline loops: CDR1 SGHNT, CDR2 YYREEE (reference sequence). The CDR3 sequence is 13 residues long. V was shortened by 2 bases and J by 3 bases, with 8 bases between the two germline ends. Written as DNA, the CDR3 is TGTGCCAGCAGCTTTGTCAGGGAAGAGACCCAGTACTTC. Translation: CASSFVREETQYF.

This clone was recorded only once. The chain combines TRBV7-8 with TRBJ1-3; perhaps TRBD1 as D (6 bases). V was trimmed by 7 bases and J by 2 bases, leaving 18 bases between them. This CDR3 comprises 16 residues. In germline, CDR1 is SGHVS, CDR2 FQNEAQ. The CDR3 coding sequence is TGTGCCAGCACCCTCCAGGGGCCCTTCACTGGAAACACCATATATTTT. Translated: CASTLQGPFTGNTIYF.